This T cell receptor (beta chain) originates from a study of radiotherapy plus CTLA-4 blockade in lung cancer. Study overall: Objective responses were seen in over 15% of patients, disease control in 31%.

Study-level results: An expansion of tumor-derived TCR clones occurred in blood after radiotherapy plus ipilimumab.

Clones were read by immunoSEQ multiplex PCR, and TCRdb kept only the in-frame ones, dropping some. The data show about 50,000 clones, approximately 84% seen once. With respect to this clone: The antigen is unknown.

The source is a human donor with non-small cell lung cancer whose response to radiotherapy plus ipilimumab could not be evaluated. The sequences come from peripheral blood, collected from a patient treated with radiotherapy plus ipilimumab.

Here the CDR3 reads CASSASLAGPFNEQFF. The DNA for the CDR3 is TGTGCCAGCAGCGCCTCACTAGCGGGACCGTTCAATGAGCAGTTCTTC. V and J are TRBV7-2 and TRBJ2-1; 10 bases line up with TRBD2. Germline values: CDR1 SGHTA, CDR2 FQGNSA. With 5 bases clipped from V and 6 bases from J, the junction kept 10 bases outside the gene matches. The CDR3 contains 16 residues.